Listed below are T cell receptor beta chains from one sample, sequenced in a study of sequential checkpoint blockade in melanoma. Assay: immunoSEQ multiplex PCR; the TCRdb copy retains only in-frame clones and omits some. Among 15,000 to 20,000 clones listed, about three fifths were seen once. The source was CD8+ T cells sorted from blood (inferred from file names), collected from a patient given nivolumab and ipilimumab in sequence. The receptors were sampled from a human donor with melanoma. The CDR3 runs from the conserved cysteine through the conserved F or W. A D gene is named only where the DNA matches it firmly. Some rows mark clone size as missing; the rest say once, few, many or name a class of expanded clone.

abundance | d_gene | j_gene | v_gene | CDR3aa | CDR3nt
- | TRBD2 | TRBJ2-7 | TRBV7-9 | CASSLGRELDEQYF | TGTGCCAGCAGCTTAGGGCGGGAGCTCGACGAGCAGTACTTC
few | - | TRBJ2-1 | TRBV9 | CASSVSGTSYNEQFF | TGTGCCAGCAGCGTGAGCGGGACATCCTACAATGAGCAGTTCTTC
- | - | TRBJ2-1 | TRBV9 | CASSEIENEQFF | TGTGCCAGCAGCGAAATAGAAAATGAGCAGTTCTTC
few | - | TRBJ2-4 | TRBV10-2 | CASRIPTENIQYF | TGCGCCAGCAGGATCCCGACAGAAAACATTCAGTACTTC
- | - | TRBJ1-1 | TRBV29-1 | CSVEEAGHLNTEAFF | TGCAGCGTTGAAGAAGCGGGACATTTGAACACTGAAGCTTTCTTT
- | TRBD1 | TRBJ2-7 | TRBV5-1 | CASSWTGPTYEQYF | TGCGCCAGCAGCTGGACAGGACCCACCTACGAGCAGTACTTC
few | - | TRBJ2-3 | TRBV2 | CASSDLAYGTDTQYF | TGTGCCAGCAGCGATCTAGCTTACGGCACAGATACGCAGTATTTT
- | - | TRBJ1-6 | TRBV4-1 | CASSPNRQALHF | TGCGCCAGCAGCCCTAATCGCCAGGCCCTCCACTTT
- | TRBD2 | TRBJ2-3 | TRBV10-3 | CAISDVLAGDTQYF | TGTGCCATCAGTGACGTACTAGCGGGAGATACGCAGTATTTT
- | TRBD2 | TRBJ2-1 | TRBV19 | CASSPGGRHYRFF | TGTGCCAGTAGCCCGGGGGGACGCCATTACCGGTTCTTC
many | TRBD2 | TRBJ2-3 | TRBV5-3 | CASRSLAGSTDTQYF | TGTGCCAGCAGGTCACTAGCGGGGTCCACAGATACGCAGTATTTT
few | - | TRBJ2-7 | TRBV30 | CASSQRGNIPSRGEQYF | TGTGCCAGCAGCCAGAGAGGAAACATCCCAAGTCGAGGCGAGCAGTACTTC
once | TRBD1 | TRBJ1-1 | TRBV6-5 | CASSLGTGVVTEAFF | TGTGCCAGCAGTTTGGGGACAGGGGTGGTCACTGAAGCTTTCTTT
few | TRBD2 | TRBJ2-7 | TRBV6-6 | CASSYVASGGQYF | TGTGCCAGCAGTTACGTGGCTAGCGGGGGGCAGTACTTC
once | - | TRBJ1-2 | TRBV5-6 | CASSLGEEEHYGYTF | TGTGCCAGCAGCCTGGGGGAGGAGGAGCACTATGGCTACACCTTC
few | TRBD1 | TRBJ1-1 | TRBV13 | CASSLGDRGSEAFF | TGTGCCAGCAGCTTAGGGGACAGGGGGTCTGAAGCTTTCTTT
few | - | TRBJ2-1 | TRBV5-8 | CASSLEGSGNEQFF | TGTGCCAGCAGCTTGGAGGGGAGCGGGAATGAGCAGTTCTTC
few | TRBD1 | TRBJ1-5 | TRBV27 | CASSFLGQGGIQPQHF | TGTGCCAGCAGTTTCTTGGGACAGGGAGGCATTCAGCCCCAGCATTTT
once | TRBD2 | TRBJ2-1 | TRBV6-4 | CASSSSGGAANEQFF | TGTGCCAGCAGTTCTAGCGGGGGGGCAGCCAATGAGCAGTTCTTC
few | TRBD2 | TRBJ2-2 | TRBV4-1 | CASSQRLAGASNRVGELFF | TGCGCCAGCAGCCAAAGACTAGCGGGGGCTTCGAATAGGGTCGGGGAGCTGTTTTTT
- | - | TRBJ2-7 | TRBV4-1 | CASSHDNSYEQYF | TGCGCCAGCAGCCACGACAACTCCTACGAGCAGTACTTC
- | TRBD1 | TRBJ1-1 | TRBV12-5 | CASGSPGGYESNTEAFF | TGTGCTAGTGGTTCCCCAGGGGGATACGAGTCGAACACTGAAGCTTTCTTT
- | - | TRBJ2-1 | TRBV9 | CASSVAAGRSSYNEQFF | TGTGCCAGCAGCGTAGCTGCGGGACGGAGCTCCTACAATGAGCAGTTCTTC
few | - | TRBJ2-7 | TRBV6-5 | CASSLSFSYEQYF | TGTGCCAGCAGTTTGTCCTTCTCCTACGAGCAGTACTTC
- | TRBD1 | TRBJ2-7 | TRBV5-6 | CASSFPGQVYEQYF | TGTGCCAGCAGCTTCCCGGGACAGGTCTACGAGCAGTACTTC
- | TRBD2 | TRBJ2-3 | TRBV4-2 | CASSQELAGGYTDTQYF | TGTGCCAGCAGCCAAGAATTAGCGGGGGGCTACACAGATACGCAGTATTTT
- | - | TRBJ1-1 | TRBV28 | CASSFAKGDTEAFF | TGTGCCAGCAGTTTCGCAAAAGGGGACACTGAAGCTTTCTTT
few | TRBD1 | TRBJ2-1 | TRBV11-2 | CASSLGETGGSSYNEQFF | TGTGCCAGCAGCTTAGGTGAGACAGGGGGGTCCTCCTACAATGAGCAGTTCTTC
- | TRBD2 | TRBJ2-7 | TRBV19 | CASSIWGGGPYEQYF | TGTGCCAGTAGTATTTGGGGCGGGGGGCCCTACGAGCAGTACTTC
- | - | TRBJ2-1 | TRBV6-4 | CASSDREASEQFF | TGTGCCAGCAGTGACAGGGAGGCCAGTGAGCAGTTCTTC
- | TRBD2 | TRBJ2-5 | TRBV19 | CASSIGLSAGGPRETQYF | TGTGCCAGTAGTATAGGTTTGTCGGCGGGAGGGCCGAGGGAGACCCAGTACTTC
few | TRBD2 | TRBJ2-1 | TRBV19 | CASSIDAGDRDYNEQFF | TGTGCCAGTAGTATAGATGCGGGAGACAGAGATTACAATGAGCAGTTCTTC
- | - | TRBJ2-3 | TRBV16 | CASSPETSSTDTQYF | TGTGCCAGCAGTCCTGAGACATCTAGCACAGATACGCAGTATTTT
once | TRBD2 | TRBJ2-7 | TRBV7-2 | CASSLLAGAYEQYF | TGTGCCAGCAGCTTATTAGCGGGAGCATACGAGCAGTACTTC
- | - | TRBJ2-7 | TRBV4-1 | CASSQAPSLSYEQYF | TGCGCCAGCAGCCAAGCCCCTAGCCTGTCCTACGAGCAGTACTTC
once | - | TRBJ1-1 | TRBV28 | CASSPSDSHEAFF | TGTGCCAGCAGTCCCTCAGACAGCCATGAAGCTTTCTTT
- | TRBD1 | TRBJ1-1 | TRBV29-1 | CSGSGGDHRNTEAFF | TGCAGCGGGTCAGGGGGCGATCACAGGAACACTGAAGCTTTCTTT
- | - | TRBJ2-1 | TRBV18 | CASSHDRSSYNEQFF | TGTGCCAGCTCACACGACCGGAGCTCCTACAATGAGCAGTTCTTC
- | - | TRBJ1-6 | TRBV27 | CASSSVPYNSPLHF | TGTGCCAGCAGTTCCGTCCCCTATAATTCACCCCTCCACTTT
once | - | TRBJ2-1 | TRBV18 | CASSLDRLFF | TGTGCCAGCTCTCTTGACCGACTGTTCTTC
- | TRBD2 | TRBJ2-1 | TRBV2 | CASTPGLVGEQFF | TGTGCCAGCACCCCCGGACTAGTGGGTGAGCAGTTCTTC
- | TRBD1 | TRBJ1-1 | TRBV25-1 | CASRDRGETEAFF | TGTGCCAGCAGGGACAGGGGAGAAACTGAAGCTTTCTTT
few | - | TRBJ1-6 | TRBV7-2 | CASSSALGPLHF | TGTGCCAGCAGCTCCGCTCTCGGGCCCCTCCACTTT
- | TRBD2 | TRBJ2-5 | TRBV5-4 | CASSGGLADLQETQYF | TGTGCCAGCAGCGGGGGACTAGCGGACCTACAAGAGACCCAGTACTTC
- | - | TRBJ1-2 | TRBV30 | CAWSATGTLYGYTF | TGTGCCTGGAGTGCAACCGGGACACTGTATGGCTACACCTTC
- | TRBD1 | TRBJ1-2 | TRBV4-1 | CASSQGQGAVGYTF | TGCGCCAGCAGCCAAGGACAGGGGGCGGTTGGCTACACCTTC
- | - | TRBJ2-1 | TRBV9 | CASSVEGRTDNEQFF | TGTGCCAGCAGCGTAGAGGGGCGGACAGACAATGAGCAGTTCTTC
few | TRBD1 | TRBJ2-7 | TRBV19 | CASSPGTGVYEQYF | TGTGCCAGTAGCCCCGGGACAGGGGTCTACGAGCAGTACTTC
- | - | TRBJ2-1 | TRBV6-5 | CASSYNQGNEQFF | TGTGCCAGCAGTTACAATCAGGGAAATGAGCAGTTCTTC
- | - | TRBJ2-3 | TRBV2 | CASSDWTVSGTDTQYF | TGTGCCAGCAGTGATTGGACTGTCTCTGGCACAGATACGCAGTATTTT
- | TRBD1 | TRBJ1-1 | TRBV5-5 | CASREGQGTEAFF | TGTGCCAGCAGAGAGGGACAGGGCACTGAAGCTTTCTTT
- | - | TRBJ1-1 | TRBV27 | CASRPDGGITEAFF | TGTGCCAGCAGGCCGGACGGAGGAATCACTGAAGCTTTCTTT
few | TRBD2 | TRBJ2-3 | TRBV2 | CASKRGGAVTDTQYF | TGTGCCAGCAAACGCGGGGGGGCTGTCACAGATACGCAGTATTTT
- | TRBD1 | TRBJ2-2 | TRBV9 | CASQGEMNTGELFF | TGTGCCAGCCAGGGGGAGATGAACACCGGGGAGCTGTTTTTT
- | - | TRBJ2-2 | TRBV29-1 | CSVGSVQGSTGELFF | TGCAGCGTTGGGAGCGTTCAGGGGTCAACCGGGGAGCTGTTTTTT
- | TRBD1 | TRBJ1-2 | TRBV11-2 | CASSLSPPDREVFDYGYTF | TGTGCCAGCAGCTTATCCCCTCCGGACAGGGAAGTTTTCGACTATGGCTACACCTTC